Shown below are 26 T cell receptor beta chains from a single sample sequenced in a study of blood T cell repertoires in COVID-19. Produced via immunoSEQ multiplex PCR; TCRdb's table is partial and in-frame only. The data show about 250,000 clones, roughly 88% seen once. The sequenced material came from peripheral blood. These receptors all stem from a woman of 80 years or more with COVID-19, enrolled during active disease.

This chain connects TRBV7-2 to TRBJ2-1; 8 nucleotides match TRBD2. Trimming at V came to 4 bases and at J to 10 bases, leaving 3 bases not matched to a gene. CDR3 length: 12 residues. Germline CDR1 is SGHTA and CDR2 is FQGNSA. CDR3 in amino acids: CASSSQRGEQFF. The CDR3 DNA sequence: TGTGCCAGCAGCTCCCAGCGGGGGGAGCAGTTCTTC. Full variable domain (missing parts from reference TRBV7-2 and TRBJ2-1): GAGVSQSPSNKVTEKGKDVELRCDPISGHTALYWYRQSLGQGLEFLIYFQGNSAPDKSGLPSDRFSAERTGGSVSTLTIQRTQQEDSAVYLCASSSQRGEQFFGPGTRLTVL.

The chain couples TRBV28 to TRBJ1-6, with D maybe TRBD1 (6 bases). The germline V gene has CDR1 MDHEN and CDR2 SYDVKM. The V end was cut by 5 bases, the J end by 5 bases, with 10 bases between. This CDR3 region has 14 residues. CDR3 sequence (DNA): TGTGCCAGCAGTCCCCGGACAGATAATTCACCCCTCCACTTT. Its translation is CASSPRTDNSPLHF.

The chain carries TRBV5-6 and TRBJ2-1; D unclear. Deletions cut 5 bases from V and 0 bases from J, with 12 bases between. Per germline, CDR1 SGHDT and CDR2 YYEEEE. This CDR3 comprises 15 residues. The DNA for the CDR3 is TGTGCCAGCAGGTCCCAAGCTAGCTCCTACAATGAGCAGTTCTTC. The encoded protein is CASRSQASSYNEQFF.

The chain is built from TRBV9 and TRBJ2-1, with 11 bases fitting TRBD2. Losses at the gene ends were 4 bases for V and 4 bases for J; bases not matched to a gene: 4. The CDR3 consists of 15 residues. The germline CDR1 and CDR2 sequences are SGDLS and YYNGEE. CDR3 region: CASSSTSGGYNEQFF. DNA for the CDR3: TGTGCCAGCAGCTCTACTAGCGGGGGTTACAATGAGCAGTTCTTC.

Here the CDR3 reads CASRGQGNGNTIYF. CDR3 DNA sequence: TGTGCCAGCAGGGGACAGGGAAATGGAAACACCATATATTTT. The chain employs TRBV27 and TRBJ1-3; 9 bases align to TRBD1. CDR3 size: 14 residues. Germline-derived CDR1 and CDR2 are MNHEY and SMNVEV (reference sequence). The V and J ends lost 6 bases and 3 bases, in that order; junction bases with no gene match: 3.

V usage is TRBV24-1 and J usage is TRBJ2-7, with 8 nucleotides matching TRBD1. Looked up from germline, CDR1 is KGHDR and CDR2 is SFDVKD. The CDR3 loop spans 13 amino acids. With 7 bases clipped from V and 4 bases from J, the junction kept 5 bases outside the gene matches. The CDR3 nucleotides are TGTGCCACCAGCCTACAGGGGGTGTACGAGCAGTACGTC. Amino acids: CATSLQGVYEQYV.

V is TRBV28 and J is TRBJ1-2; TRBD1 is a possible D gene (5 bases). Germline-derived CDR1 and CDR2 are MDHEN and SYDVKM. V lost 4 bases and J lost 5, with 20 bases in between. The CDR3 sequence is 16 residues long. The CDR3 DNA sequence: TGTGCCAGCAGTTCGGCAGCTGACAGCTACTTGTATGGCTACACCTTC. It encodes CASSSAADSYLYGYTF.

This clone was picked up a small number of times. The rearrangement joins TRBV29-1 to TRBJ2-3, with 13 nucleotides matching TRBD2. The trim removed 6 bases at V and 4 bases at J, leaving 4 bases unmatched. Germline V gives CDR1 SQVTM, CDR2 ANQGSEA. CDR3 length: 14 residues. CDR3 sequence: CSVTSGGTADTQYF. The CDR3, as DNA: TGCAGCGTGACTAGCGGGGGGACTGCAGATACGCAGTATTTT.

Remarks on this clone: The identical CDR3 is also encoded by other nucleotide sequences in the sample. The genes are TRBV3-1 (or the pseudogene TRBV3-2) and TRBJ1-1; TRBD1 matches at 7 bases. Germline lookup yields CDR1 LGHDT and CDR2 YNNKEL (reference sequence). This CDR3 has 13 amino acids. V shed 4 bases, J shed 4 bases, and the junction held 3 bases outside the gene matches. CDR3 sequence reads: CASSPSGGTEAFF. As DNA, the CDR3 is TGTGCCAGCAGCCCCTCAGGGGGCACTGAAGCTTTCTTT.

The rearrangement links TRBV2 to TRBJ1-1; 8 bases match TRBD1. Germline V lookup: CDR1 SNHLY, CDR2 FYNNEI. The CDR3 has 13 amino acids. V gave up 8 bases and J gave up 2 bases; unmatched junction bases: 4. CDR3 loop: CASCGQGNTEAFF. In DNA form, the CDR3 reads TGTGCCAGCTGTGGACAGGGAAACACTGAAGCTTTCTTT.

This clone was observed a handful of times. This rearrangement joins TRBV5-1 to TRBJ1-4; 8 bases map to TRBD1. The CDR3 consists of 16 residues. Germline V gene sequence: CDR1 SGHRS, CDR2 YFSETQ. J was trimmed by 1 base and V by 3 bases; bases with no gene match: 5. In nucleotides, the CDR3 is TGCGCCAGCAGCTCATCAGGGGGCGGAACTAATGAAAAACTGTTTTTT. The encoded protein is CASSSSGGGTNEKLFF.

With respect to this clone: One end of the junction fails to match germline, which may point to a read error. The chain joins TRBV28 to TRBJ1-2; D gene ambiguous. Germline CDR1 is MDHEN and CDR2 is SYDVKM. The CDR3 loop spans 12 amino acids. CDR3 DNA: TGTGCCAGCAGAAACGCCGGTGGCGGTATGTCCTTC. Its translation is CASRNAGGGMSF.

This chain joins TRBV5-1 and TRBJ2-3; 10 bases are shared with TRBD2. Trimming took 1 base from V and 9 from J; bases not matched to a gene: 8. The germline CDR1 and CDR2 sequences are SGHRS and YFSETQ. The CDR3 consists of 15 residues. The CDR3 sequence is CASSLFLAGVETQYF. The CDR3 nucleotides are TGCGCCAGCAGCTTGTTTCTAGCGGGGGTGGAAACGCAGTATTTT.

The V call is TRBV2, the J call TRBJ2-5; TRBD1 matches 8 bases. Germline V CDR1 and CDR2: SNHLY, FYNNEI. J gave up 0 bases and V 6 bases, and 3 bases lay outside the gene matches. There are 14 residues in the CDR3. CDR3 sequence (DNA): TGTGCCAGCAGGGACAGGGCCTACCAAGAGACCCAGTACTTC. This encodes CASRDRAYQETQYF.

The chain joins TRBV11-2 to TRBJ1-1; possibly TRBD1 for D (6 bases). V shed 2 bases and J shed 2 bases, with 12 bases lying between them. This CDR3 spans 15 amino acids. Germline-derived CDR1 and CDR2 are SGHAT and FQNNGV. DNA of the CDR3: TGTGCCAGCAGCTTACGGACAGACTTAAACACTGAAGCTTTCTTT. It codes for CASSLRTDLNTEAFF.

This rearrangement joins TRBV7-9 to TRBJ2-7, with D unresolved. The CDR3 consists of 14 residues. Per the germline V gene, CDR1 is SEHNR and CDR2 is FQNEAQ (reference sequence). This CDR3 is CDMSLTNSLYEQYV. Written as DNA, the CDR3 is TGTGATATGTCACTCACCAATTCCCTCTACGAGCAGTACGTC.

The chain employs TRBV7-8 and TRBJ2-2; TRBD1 matches at 8 bases. Germline-derived CDR1 and CDR2 are SGHVS and FQNEAQ. Trimming cost V 4 bases and J 4 bases; bases outside gene matches: 5. The CDR3 has 15 amino acids. In DNA form, the CDR3 reads TGTGCCAGCAGCTCCGGGACAGGAGGCACCGGGGAGCTGTTTTTT. Its protein is CASSSGTGGTGELFF. The whole variable domain, remainder taken from reference TRBV7-8 and TRBJ2-2, is GAGVSQSPRYKVAKRGQDVALRCDPISGHVSLFWYQQALGQGPEFLTYFQNEAQLDKSGLPSDRFFAERPEGSVSTLKIQRTQQEDSAVYLCASSSGTGGTGELFFGEGSRLTVL.

The chain joins TRBV4-1 to TRBJ2-7, with 11 bases fitting TRBD2. Per germline, CDR1 MGHRA and CDR2 YSYEKL. This CDR3 has 16 residues. The trim removed 3 bases at V and 0 bases at J, leaving 4 bases unmatched. The CDR3 is CASSQALAGDSYEQYF. CDR3 bases: TGCGCCAGCAGCCAGGCACTAGCGGGGGACTCCTACGAGCAGTACTTC.

The V call is TRBV30, the J call TRBJ2-7; 7 nucleotides match TRBD2. The ends lost 0 bases at V and 9 bases at J; junction bases unmatched: 8. The CDR3 extends over 13 amino acids. Germline V lookup: CDR1 GTSNPN, CDR2 SVGIG (reference sequence). CDR3 loop: CAWSVGGEGPQYF. The CDR3 nucleotides are TGTGCCTGGAGTGTGGGAGGGGAGGGGCCGCAGTACTTC. The entire variable domain, with the rest obtained from reference TRBV30 and TRBJ2-7, is as follows: SQTIHQWPATLVQPVGSPLSLECTVEGTSNPNLYWYRQAAGRGLQLLFYSVGIGQISSEVPQNLSASRPQDRQFILSSKKLLLSDSGFYLCAWSVGGEGPQYFGPGTRLTVT.

The chain recombines TRBV6-5 with TRBJ2-5; D not resolved. With 5 bases removed from V and 5 bases from J, the gap between germline ends came to 6 bases. Germline assignment: CDR1 MNHEY and CDR2 SVGAGI. The CDR3 is 11 residues long. The CDR3 DNA sequence: TGTGCCAGCAGTCTGAGGGAGACCCAGTACTTC. Amino acid sequence: CASSLRETQYF.

CDR3 coding DNA: TGCAGCGTTGAAAAGACAGGGGGCCCCTATGGCTACACCTTC. Translation: CSVEKTGGPYGYTF. The gene calls are TRBV29-1 and TRBJ1-2; 10 nucleotides match TRBD1. The germline V gene has CDR1 SQVTM and CDR2 ANQGSEA. The junction had 4 bases not matched to a gene; V was cut back by 2 bases and J by 4 bases. The CDR3 covers 14 residues.

The chain combines TRBV6-2 or TRBV6-3 with TRBJ2-7; TRBD1 is a possible D gene (5 bases). The V and J ends lost 5 bases and 1 base respectively, with 15 bases between them. The CDR3 spans 15 residues. The germline V gene encodes CDR1 MNHEY and CDR2 SVGEGT. The CDR3: CASSTDQGFSYEQYF. CDR3 DNA: TGTGCCAGCAGTACGGATCAGGGATTTTCCTACGAGCAGTACTTC.

V gene TRBV15 combines with J gene TRBJ1-1; D is perhaps TRBD1 (5 bases). The length of the CDR3 is 13 residues. V lost 0 bases, J lost 11 bases, and 13 bases lay in between. Germline V gene data show CDR1 as LNHNV and CDR2 as YYDKDF (reference sequence). Here the CDR3 reads CATSRDGAGWAFF. The CDR3 nucleotides read TGTGCCACCAGCAGAGATGGGGCAGGGTGGGCTTTCTTT.

The rearrangement uses TRBV28 and TRBJ1-2; 9 bases align to TRBD1. V lost 5 bases to trimming and J lost 8 bases; unmatched junction nucleotides: 15. The V gene's germline CDR1 is MDHEN and CDR2 SYDVKM. This CDR3 has 16 amino acids. Here the CDR3 reads CASSQSGTGSLGGYTF. The CDR3 coding sequence is TGTGCCAGCAGTCAGTCCGGGACAGGGTCTTTGGGGGGCTACACCTTC.

V and J are TRBV10-3 and TRBJ1-2; D unresolved. The V end was cut by 7 bases, the J end by 5 bases, with 11 bases between. The CDR3 is 12 residues long. Per the germline V gene, CDR1 is ENHRY and CDR2 is SYGVKD. The CDR3 is CAITEGAYGYTF. CDR3 DNA: TGTGCCATCACCGAAGGAGCGTATGGCTACACCTTC.

This rearrangement joins TRBV7-2 to TRBJ1-2; D is unresolved. V was clipped by 5 bases and J by 5 bases, with 18 bases between them. Per germline, CDR1 SGHTA and CDR2 FQGNSA. CDR3 length: 15 residues. CDR3 sequence (DNA): TGTGCCAGCAGCGTCACAAGGAGTCAAAAATATGGCTACACCTTC. Its protein is CASSVTRSQKYGYTF. Full variable domain (remainder filled in from reference TRBV7-2 and TRBJ1-2): GAGVSQSPSNKVTEKGKDVELRCDPISGHTALYWYRQSLGQGLEFLIYFQGNSAPDKSGLPSDRFSAERTGGSVSTLTIQRTQQEDSAVYLCASSVTRSQKYGYTFGSGTRLTVV.